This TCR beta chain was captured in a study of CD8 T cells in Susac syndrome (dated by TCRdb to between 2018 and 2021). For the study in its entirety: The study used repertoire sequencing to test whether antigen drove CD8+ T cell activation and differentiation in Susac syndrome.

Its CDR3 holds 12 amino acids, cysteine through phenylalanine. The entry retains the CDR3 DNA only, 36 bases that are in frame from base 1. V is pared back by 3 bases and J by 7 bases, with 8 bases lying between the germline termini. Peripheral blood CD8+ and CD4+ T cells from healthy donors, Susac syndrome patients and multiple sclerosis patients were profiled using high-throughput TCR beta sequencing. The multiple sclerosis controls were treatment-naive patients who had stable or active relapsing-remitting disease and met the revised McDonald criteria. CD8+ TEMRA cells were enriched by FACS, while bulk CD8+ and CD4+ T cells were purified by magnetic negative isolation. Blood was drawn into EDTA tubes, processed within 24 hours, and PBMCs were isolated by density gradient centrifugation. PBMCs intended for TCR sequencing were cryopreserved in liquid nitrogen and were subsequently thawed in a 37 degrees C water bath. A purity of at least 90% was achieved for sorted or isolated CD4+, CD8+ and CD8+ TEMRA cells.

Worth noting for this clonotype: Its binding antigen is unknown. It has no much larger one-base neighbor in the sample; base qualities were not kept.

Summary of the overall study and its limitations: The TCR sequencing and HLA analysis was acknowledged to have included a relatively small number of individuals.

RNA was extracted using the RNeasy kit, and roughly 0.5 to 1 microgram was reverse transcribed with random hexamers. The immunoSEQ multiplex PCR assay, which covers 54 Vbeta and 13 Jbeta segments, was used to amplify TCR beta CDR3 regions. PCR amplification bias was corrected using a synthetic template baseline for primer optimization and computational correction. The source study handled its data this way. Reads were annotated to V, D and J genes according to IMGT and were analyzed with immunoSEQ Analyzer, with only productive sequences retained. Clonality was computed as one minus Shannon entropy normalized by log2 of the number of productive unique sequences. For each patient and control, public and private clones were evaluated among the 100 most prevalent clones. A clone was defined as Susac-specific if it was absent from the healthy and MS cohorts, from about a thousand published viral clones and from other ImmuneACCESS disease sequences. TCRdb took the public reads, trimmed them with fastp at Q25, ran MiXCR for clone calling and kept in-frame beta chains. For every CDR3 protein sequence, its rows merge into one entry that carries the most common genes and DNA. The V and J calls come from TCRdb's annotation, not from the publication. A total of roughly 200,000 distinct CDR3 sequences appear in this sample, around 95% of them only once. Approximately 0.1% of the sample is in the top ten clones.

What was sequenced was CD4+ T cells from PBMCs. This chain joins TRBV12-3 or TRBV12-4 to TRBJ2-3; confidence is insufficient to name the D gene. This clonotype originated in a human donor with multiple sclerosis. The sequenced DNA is TGTGCCAGCAGTTTTTCCCAATATACGCAGTATTTT. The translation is CASSFSQYTQYF.